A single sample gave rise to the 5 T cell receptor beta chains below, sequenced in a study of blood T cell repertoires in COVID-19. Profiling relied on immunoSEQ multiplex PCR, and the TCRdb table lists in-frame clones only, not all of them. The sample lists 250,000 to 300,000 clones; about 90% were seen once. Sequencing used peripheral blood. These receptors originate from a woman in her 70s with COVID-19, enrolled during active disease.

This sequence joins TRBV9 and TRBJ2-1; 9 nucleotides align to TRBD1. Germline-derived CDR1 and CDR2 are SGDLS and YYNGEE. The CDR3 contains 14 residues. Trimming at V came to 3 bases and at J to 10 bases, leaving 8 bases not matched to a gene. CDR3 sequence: CASSAGQGREEQFF. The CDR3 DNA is TGTGCCAGCAGCGCAGGACAGGGGAGGGAAGAGCAGTTCTTC.

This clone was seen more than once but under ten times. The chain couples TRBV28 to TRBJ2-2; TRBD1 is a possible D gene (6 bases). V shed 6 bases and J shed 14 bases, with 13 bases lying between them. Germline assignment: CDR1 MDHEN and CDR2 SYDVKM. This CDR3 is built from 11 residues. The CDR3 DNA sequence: TGTGCCAGCAGGGGGGCCCAAATCCTGTTTTTT. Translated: CASRGAQILFF.

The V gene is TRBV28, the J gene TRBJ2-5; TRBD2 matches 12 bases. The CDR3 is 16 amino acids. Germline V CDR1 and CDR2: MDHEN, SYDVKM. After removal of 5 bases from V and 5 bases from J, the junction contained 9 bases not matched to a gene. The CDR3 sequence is CASSALLAGGWETQYF. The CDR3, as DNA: TGTGCCAGCAGTGCCCTGCTAGCGGGAGGGTGGGAGACCCAGTACTTC.

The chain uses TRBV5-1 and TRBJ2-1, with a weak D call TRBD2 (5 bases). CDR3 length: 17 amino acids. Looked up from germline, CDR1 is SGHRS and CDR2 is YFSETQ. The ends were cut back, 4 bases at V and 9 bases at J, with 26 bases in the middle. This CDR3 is CASSLKPRGLSRGEQFF. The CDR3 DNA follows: TGCGCCAGCAGCCTGAAACCCCGAGGGTTGAGTCGTGGTGAGCAGTTCTTC.

This chain's CDR3 is CASSATGNSGNTIYF. The CDR3 DNA is TGTGCCAGCAGCGCGACAGGTAACTCTGGAAACACCATATATTTT. This chain connects TRBV9 to TRBJ1-3; TRBD1 is a possible D gene (6 bases). CDR1 and CDR2 (germline): SGDLS, YYNGEE. With 3 bases removed from V and 0 bases from J, the gap between germline ends came to 10 bases. The length of the CDR3 is 15 residues. Drawing the rest from reference TRBV9 and TRBJ1-3, the complete variable domain is DSGVTQTPKHLITATGQRVTLRCSPRSGDLSVYWYQQSLDQGLQFLIQYYNGEERAKGNILERFSAQQFPDLHSELNLSSLELGDSALYFCASSATGNSGNTIYFGEGSWLTVV.